The next 18 T cell receptor beta chains were all read from a single sample in a study of identical twins. Each CDR3 protein is one row after TCRdb ran MiXCR on the 5' RACE reads. This sample yields about 570,000 distinct CDR3 sequences, of which more than 9% are seen a single time; 3% belongs to the top ten. This same sample was also taken into another study, of yellow fever vaccine responses in identical twins.

Sequences were obtained from PBMCs. The receptors come from a woman aged 18-35 years in good health.

The J gene is TRBJ2-1, the V gene TRBV4-3; 7 nucleotides line up with TRBD1. Germline V gene sequence: CDR1 LGHNA, CDR2 YSLEER. CDR3 length: 15 residues. V dropped 1 base and J dropped 8; count of bases not matched to a gene: 8. This CDR3 is CASSQGDSLPDEQFF. For the CDR3, the DNA is TGCGCCAGCAGCCAAGGGGACAGCCTTCCGGATGAGCAGTTCTTC.

The table lists this clonotype with many counts. The CDR3 coding sequence is TGTGCCATCAGACCGGGACTAGCGGATTACGAGCAGTACTTC. It is translated as CAIRPGLADYEQYF. The chain joins TRBV10-3 to TRBJ2-7; 11 nucleotides line up with TRBD2. Germline V gives CDR1 ENHRY, CDR2 SYGVKD. V was pared by 6 bases and J by 4 bases, with 5 bases of the junction left unmatched. The CDR3 spans 14 residues.

This clonotype occurred many times. CDR3 bases: TGTGCCAGCAGCTGGCTCTCCTACGAGCAGTACTTC. Translating gives CASSWLSYEQYF. The chain is built from TRBV7-2 and TRBJ2-7; D remains ambiguous. In germline, CDR1 is SGHTA, CDR2 FQGNSA. Trimming took 4 bases from V and 0 from J, leaving 4 bases between them. The CDR3 length is 12 residues.

The sample holds a few counts of this clonotype. The chain recombines TRBV2 with TRBJ2-5, with 7 bases aligning to TRBD1. Germline CDR1 and CDR2: SNHLY and FYNNEI. V gave up 5 bases and J gave up 1 base; unmatched junction bases: 4. This CDR3 has 14 residues. DNA of the CDR3: TGTGCCAGCAGTATGGGACAGCTCCAAGAGACCCAGTACTTC. Its translation: CASSMGQLQETQYF.

This clonotype was recorded many times. The chain uses TRBV29-1 and TRBJ1-5; perhaps TRBD1 as D (6 bases). The CDR3 consists of 12 residues. V was clipped by 6 bases and J by 1 base, with 7 bases between them. The germline V gene encodes CDR1 SQVTM and CDR2 ANQGSEA. CDR3 nucleotide sequence: TGCAGCGTCGACAGGAGCAATCAGCCCCAGCATTTT. Amino acid sequence: CSVDRSNQPQHF. Full variable domain (missing parts from reference TRBV29-1 and TRBJ1-5): SAVISQKPSRDICQRGTSLTIQCQVDSQVTMMFWYRQQPGQSLTLIATANQGSEATYESGFVIDKFPISRPNLTFSTLTVSNMSPEDSSIYLCSVDRSNQPQHFGDGTRLSIL.

This clonotype was counted at least ten times. The V gene is TRBV7-2, the J gene TRBJ2-3; the match to TRBD1 covers 8 bases. CDR1 SGHTA and CDR2 FQGNSA come from the germline V gene. The CDR3 has 13 amino acids. The V gene end was trimmed by 5 bases and the J gene end by 9 bases; junction bases not matched to a gene: 7. This CDR3 reads CASSPGGTGTQYF. The CDR3 coding sequence is TGTGCCAGCAGCCCTGGGGGGACAGGAACGCAGTATTTT.

This clonotype has a handful of counts. The chain joins TRBV7-8 to TRBJ1-5, with a possible D match to TRBD1 (5 bases). Germline CDR1 reads SGHVS; CDR2 reads FQNEAQ. The V end was cut by 5 bases, the J end by 11 bases, with 25 bases between. This CDR3 is built from 16 residues. The CDR3 here is CASSGPWGPPYVAQHF. The CDR3 nucleotides are TGTGCCAGCAGCGGACCTTGGGGACCGCCCTATGTGGCCCAGCATTTT.

This clonotype has ten or more counts. The chain recombines TRBV10-3 with TRBJ1-1; unclear D gene. This CDR3 region has 13 residues. Deletions cut 3 bases from V and 1 base from J, with 6 bases between. Per germline, CDR1 ENHRY and CDR2 SYGVKD. This chain's CDR3 is CAISDFGNTEAFF. The CDR3 nucleotides are TGTGCCATCAGTGATTTTGGGAACACTGAAGCTTTCTTT.

There are a few counts of this clonotype. The J gene is TRBJ1-5, the V gene TRBV13, with D possibly TRBD1 on 5 matching bases. Germline values: CDR1 PRHDT, CDR2 FYEKMQ (reference sequence). This CDR3 region has 13 residues. V lost 2 bases and J 6 bases, leaving 8 bases between the germline ends. The CDR3 reads CASSLWGVQPQHF. The CDR3 DNA is TGTGCCAGCAGCTTATGGGGGGTTCAGCCCCAGCATTTT.

This clonotype was observed many times. The V gene is TRBV5-1, the J gene TRBJ2-2; D may be TRBD1 (6 bases). The CDR3 sequence is 14 residues long. CDR1 is SGHRS and CDR2 is YFSETQ in the germline V gene. Trimming removed 4 bases from V and 4 bases from J, with 11 bases in between. Here the CDR3 reads CASSNTGTTGELFF. CDR3 nucleotides: TGCGCCAGCAGCAACACAGGGACCACCGGGGAGCTGTTTTTT.

This clonotype was seen a handful of times. The chain is built from TRBV6-1 and TRBJ1-5; TRBD1 matches at 9 bases. V lost 6 bases and J lost 5; bases outside the gene matches: 5. The CDR3 is 14 amino acids. Germline CDR1 reads MNHNS; CDR2 reads SASEGT. This chain's CDR3 is CASRKTGGHQPQHF. The DNA of the CDR3 is TGTGCCAGCAGGAAAACAGGGGGCCATCAGCCCCAGCATTTT.

The table lists this clonotype with many counts. This chain uses TRBV25-1 with TRBJ2-7; D gene uncertain. The CDR3 has 14 amino acids. The V end lost 3 bases, the J end lost 4 bases, and 13 bases lay between the germline ends. Looked up from germline, CDR1 is MGHDK and CDR2 is SYGVNS. CDR3 DNA sequence: TGTGCCAGCAGTGAGGGCCTTAATAAGTACGAGCAGTACTTC. This gives the protein CASSEGLNKYEQYF.

The rearrangement joins TRBV29-1 to TRBJ2-7; the D gene is possibly TRBD1 (5 bases). V lost 6 bases to trimming and J lost 6 bases, with 21 bases between them. Germline assignment: CDR1 SQVTM and CDR2 ANQGSEA. The CDR3 sequence is 14 residues long. This CDR3 reads CSVGSGSPLGEQYF. CDR3 DNA sequence: TGCAGCGTGGGGTCAGGGTCCCCTTTGGGCGAGCAGTACTTC.

The table lists this clonotype with many counts. The chain links TRBV5-1 to TRBJ2-1; no clear D. Germline CDR1 reads SGHRS; CDR2 reads YFSETQ. This CDR3 has 13 amino acids. V shed 3 bases and J shed 6 bases, with 10 bases lying between them. The CDR3 region has the DNA TGCGCCAGCAGCTCCGCGTGGGGCAATGAGCAGTTCTTC. Translating it yields CASSSAWGNEQFF.

The V call is TRBV7-8, the J call TRBJ2-5, with a weak D call TRBD2 (6 bases). Per germline, CDR1 SGHVS and CDR2 FQNEAQ. The CDR3 is 16 residues long. V gave up 5 bases and J gave up 5 bases, with 21 bases separating them. Written as DNA, the CDR3 is TGTGCCAGCAGCCCACCGGGACTCAATCGGTTGGAGACCCAGTACTTC. Amino acids: CASSPPGLNRLETQYF.

This clonotype was detected many times. The rearrangement uses TRBV12-3 or TRBV12-4 and TRBJ2-7; D unresolved. The CDR3 contains 12 residues. V lost 2 bases and J lost 6, with 8 bases in between. This chain's CDR3 is CASSLRWFEQYF. The CDR3 nucleotides read TGTGCCAGCAGTTTAAGATGGTTCGAGCAGTACTTC.

V is TRBV4-2 and J is TRBJ2-7; 8 nucleotides agree with TRBD2. The CDR3 has 17 amino acids. Looked up from germline, CDR1 is LGHNA and CDR2 is YNFKEQ. V shed 0 bases and J 4 bases; nucleotides not matched to a gene: 11. CDR3 nucleotides: TGTGCCAGCAGCCAAGAGAGTTCGGTGCGGGGGGATTACGAGCAGTACTTC. Amino acid sequence: CASSQESSVRGDYEQYF.

The V call is TRBV6-2 or TRBV6-3, the J call TRBJ2-4, with no clear D. Germline V lookup: CDR1 MNHEY, CDR2 SVGEGT. V was pared by 0 bases and J by 8 bases, with 11 bases between. The length of the CDR3 is 14 residues. The chain's CDR3 is CASSYSLGRDIQYF. The CDR3 DNA sequence: TGTGCCAGCAGTTACTCCCTAGGTAGGGACATTCAGTACTTC.